The rows below give T cell receptor beta chains drawn from one sample of a study of blood T cell repertoires in COVID-19. The table came from immunoSEQ multiplex PCR; TCRdb's copy has only in-frame clones and leaves some out. The sample records 150,000 to 170,000 clones, 76% being singletons. Input material: peripheral blood. The receptors were gathered from an elderly woman with acute or convalescent COVID-19. Each CDR3 is given with its conserved first and last residue. Fields, in order: V gene, J gene, CDR3 length, D gene, clone size, CDR3 DNA, CDR3 protein. A D gene is named only where the DNA matches it firmly. Some rows have no size entry. The others give once, few or many, or a class for an expanded clone.

v_call: TRBV10-3
j_call: TRBJ1-5
cdr3_length: 16
d_call: TRBD1
clone_size: once
cdr3_nt: TGTGCCATCAGTCCCGGGACAGGGAATAGCAATCAGCCCCAGCATTTT
cdr3_aa: CAISPGTGNSNQPQHF

v_call: TRBV4-3
j_call: TRBJ2-1
cdr3_length: 15
d_call: .
clone_size: .
cdr3_nt: TGCGCCAGCAGCCAGGCGGCGCGGTCCAGAAATGAGCAGTTCTTC
cdr3_aa: CASSQAARSRNEQFF

v_call: TRBV29-1
j_call: TRBJ2-7
cdr3_length: 12
d_call: .
clone_size: .
cdr3_nt: TGCAGCGTTGGGGGGGGACAATACGAGCAGTACTTC
cdr3_aa: CSVGGGQYEQYF

v_call: TRBV10-1
j_call: TRBJ2-1
cdr3_length: 14
d_call: TRBD1
clone_size: few
cdr3_nt: TGCGCCAGCAGTCCGGGACAGAGTTACAATGAGCAGTTCTTC
cdr3_aa: CASSPGQSYNEQFF

v_call: TRBV6-2/TRBV6-3
j_call: TRBJ2-5
cdr3_length: 14
d_call: .
clone_size: .
cdr3_nt: TGTGCCAGCAGTCCCTGGACTAATAAAGAGACCCAGTACTTC
cdr3_aa: CASSPWTNKETQYF

v_call: TRBV9
j_call: TRBJ1-2
cdr3_length: 15
d_call: TRBD1
clone_size: .
cdr3_nt: TGTGCCAGCAGCCCGGGGGACAGGGGTCGCTCTGGCTACACCTTC
cdr3_aa: CASSPGDRGRSGYTF

v_call: TRBV7-2
j_call: TRBJ2-6
cdr3_length: 18
d_call: TRBD1
clone_size: few
cdr3_nt: TGTGCCAGCAGCCCCCGGACAGGGGGCGTCTCTGGGGCCAACGTCCTGACTTTC
cdr3_aa: CASSPRTGGVSGANVLTF

v_call: TRBV6-4
j_call: TRBJ1-1
cdr3_length: 13
d_call: .
clone_size: .
cdr3_nt: TGTGCCAGCAGTGGCGGCGGTGGAACTGAAGCTTTCTTT
cdr3_aa: CASSGGGGTEAFF

v_call: TRBV29-1
j_call: TRBJ2-1
cdr3_length: 15
d_call: .
clone_size: .
cdr3_nt: TGCAGCGTTGAAGCCCCCAGGCGTTCCTACAATGAGCAGTTCTTC
cdr3_aa: CSVEAPRRSYNEQFF

v_call: TRBV5-4
j_call: TRBJ1-2
cdr3_length: 14
d_call: TRBD1
clone_size: .
cdr3_nt: TGTGCCAGCAGCTTAGACAGGGGGAACTATGGCTACACCTTC
cdr3_aa: CASSLDRGNYGYTF

v_call: TRBV12-3/TRBV12-4
j_call: TRBJ1-5
cdr3_length: 13
d_call: TRBD1
clone_size: .
cdr3_nt: TGTGCCAGCAGCCCGACAGGGGACCAGCCCCAGCATTTT
cdr3_aa: CASSPTGDQPQHF

v_call: TRBV21-1
j_call: TRBJ1-1
cdr3_length: 15
d_call: .
clone_size: .
cdr3_nt: TGTGCCAGCACAGGAGGGGGACAGGGGGCCACTGAAGCTTTCTTT
cdr3_aa: CASTGGGQGATEAFF

v_call: TRBV24-1
j_call: TRBJ2-1
cdr3_length: 12
d_call: .
clone_size: .
cdr3_nt: TGTGCCACCAGTGATGGAGGAGATGAGCAGTTCTTC
cdr3_aa: CATSDGGDEQFF

v_call: TRBV19
j_call: TRBJ1-5
cdr3_length: 19
d_call: TRBD1
clone_size: .
cdr3_nt: TGTGCCAGTAGTATAGAGTCTTTCGGGACAGCTTATAGCAATCAGCCCCAGCATTTT
cdr3_aa: CASSIESFGTAYSNQPQHF

v_call: TRBV5-1
j_call: TRBJ2-3
cdr3_length: 18
d_call: TRBD2
clone_size: .
cdr3_nt: TGCGCCAGCAGCCGGGGACTAGCGGGAGTGGGAGGCACAGATACGCAGTATTTT
cdr3_aa: CASSRGLAGVGGTDTQYF

v_call: TRBV5-1
j_call: TRBJ1-1
cdr3_length: 15
d_call: .
clone_size: few
cdr3_nt: TGCGCCAGCAGCTTGGGGGGGCGGAAGAACACTGAAGCTTTCTTT
cdr3_aa: CASSLGGRKNTEAFF